The 20 T cell receptor beta chains below all came from one sample that was sequenced in a study of T cell responses to AZD1222 COVID-19 vaccine. The method was immunoSEQ multiplex PCR; TCRdb's version includes in-frame clones alone and lacks a portion of them. The sample has over 110,000 clones, 90% to 95% seen once. This specimen was peripheral blood, taken on day 0 of AZD1222 vaccination. These receptors were taken from an adult in good health.

The J gene is TRBJ1-1, the V gene TRBV7-3; no clear D. Germline V gene data show CDR1 as SGHTA and CDR2 as FQGTGA. Trimming shortened V by 0 bases and J by 5 bases, and 13 bases separated the two germline ends. The CDR3 is 15 residues long. The CDR3 DNA reads as TGTGCCAGCAGCTTAACGGGGTCGCCGGGGACTGAAGCTTTCTTT. Amino acid sequence: CASSLTGSPGTEAFF.

V is TRBV7-8 and J is TRBJ1-2; the D is unclear. The germline V gene has CDR1 SGHVS and CDR2 FQNEAQ. With 2 bases removed from V and 2 bases from J, the gap between germline ends came to 9 bases. CDR3 length: 14 amino acids. The CDR3 nucleotides are TGTGCCAGCAGCTTAAATGGACCCAACTATGGCTACACCTTC. This gives the protein CASSLNGPNYGYTF.

In regard to this clone: Other DNA sequences in the same sample also yield this CDR3. The chain couples TRBV20-1 to TRBJ1-1; D remains ambiguous. Looked up from germline, CDR1 is DFQATT and CDR2 is SNEGSKA (reference sequence). V was trimmed by 3 bases and J by 0 bases, leaving 8 bases between them. The CDR3 loop spans 13 amino acids. The CDR3 loop reads CSASRQLNTEAFF. The CDR3 DNA reads as TGCAGTGCTAGTAGGCAGCTGAACACTGAAGCTTTCTTT.

J is TRBJ1-6 and V is TRBV9, with D possibly matching TRBD1 (5 bases). The germline V gene encodes CDR1 SGDLS and CDR2 YYNGEE. The CDR3 loop spans 15 amino acids. Trimming removed 0 bases at V and 8 bases at J, with 12 bases between. CDR3 sequence reads: CASSVGFGGDSPLHF. The CDR3 bases are TGTGCCAGCAGCGTAGGTTTTGGGGGGGATTCACCCCTCCACTTT.

The V gene is TRBV7-2, the J gene TRBJ2-7, with D unclear. Looked up from germline, CDR1 is SGHTA and CDR2 is FQGNSA. V was clipped by 1 base and J by 3 bases, with 13 bases between them. CDR3 length: 15 amino acids. The CDR3 bases are TGTGCCAGCAGCTTAGTCAGTGGAAGTTACTACGAGCAGTACTTC. Translating it yields CASSLVSGSYYEQYF.

The chain uses TRBV27 and TRBJ2-3, with TRBD1 identical over 9 bases. The CDR3 has 18 residues. Trimming removed 6 bases from V and 7 bases from J; junction bases left unmatched: 20. Germline assignment: CDR1 MNHEY and CDR2 SMNVEV (reference sequence). In DNA, the CDR3 is TGTGCCAGCAGAGATCGCGGCAACGGACAGGGGCGCGGGAATACGCAGTATTTT. This sequence encodes CASRDRGNGQGRGNTQYF.

The V call is TRBV2, the J call TRBJ2-2, with 11 bases fitting TRBD2. The germline V gene encodes CDR1 SNHLY and CDR2 FYNNEI. CDR3 length: 15 amino acids. The V and J ends lost 2 bases and 6 bases, in that order; junction bases with no gene match: 2. This chain's CDR3 is CASSESSGRAGELFF. The CDR3 DNA reads TGTGCCAGCAGTGAAAGTAGCGGGAGGGCCGGGGAGCTGTTTTTT.

This clone was detected only once. The rearrangement links TRBV6-2 or TRBV6-3 to TRBJ1-4; D is perhaps TRBD1 (5 bases). CDR3 length equals 16 residues. V was cut by 0 bases and J by 0 bases, with 8 bases left in between. Germline loops: CDR1 MNHEY, CDR2 SVGEGT. The CDR3 loop is CASSYSPTATNEKLFF. For the CDR3, the DNA is TGTGCCAGCAGTTACTCGCCGACAGCAACTAATGAAAAACTGTTTTTT.

The chain is built from TRBV7-2 and TRBJ2-7; D call uncertain. The CDR3 extends over 13 amino acids. Trimming took off 1 base at V and 8 bases at J, with 12 bases between the two ends. Looked up from germline, CDR1 is SGHTA and CDR2 is FQGNSA. The CDR3 loop reads CASSLGLPPKQYF. CDR3 DNA: TGTGCCAGCAGCTTAGGGCTACCTCCGAAGCAGTACTTC.

The chain has TRBV7-2 and TRBJ2-7; 11 nucleotides match TRBD2. The CDR3 loop spans 14 amino acids. Germline V gene data show CDR1 as SGHTA and CDR2 as FQGNSA. The V and J ends lost 3 bases and 4 bases, in that order; junction bases with no gene match: 2. The CDR3 loop is CASSFGTSGYEQYF. CDR3 bases: TGTGCCAGCAGCTTCGGGACTAGCGGTTACGAGCAGTACTTC.

Of note for this clone: At one end, the junction sequence differs from germline, possibly due to a read error. The V call is TRBV20-1, the J call TRBJ1-2; D might be TRBD1 (6 bases). Germline assignment: CDR1 DFQATT and CDR2 SNEGSKA (reference sequence). This CDR3 is built from 8 residues. The CDR3: CSATDSRF. The CDR3 nucleotides are TGCAGTGCTACGGACAGCAGGTTC.

The V call is TRBV18, the J call TRBJ1-3; D gene unclear. Trimming took 4 bases from V and 4 from J, leaving 14 bases between them. The CDR3 runs 15 residues. Per the germline V gene, CDR1 is KGHSH and CDR2 is LQKENI. The CDR3 sequence: CASSRSEVRGNTIYF. DNA of the CDR3: TGTGCCAGCTCACGTTCGGAGGTCCGGGGAAACACCATATATTTT.

CDR3 protein: CASSSARGYGYTF. CDR3 in DNA: TGTGCCAGCAGCTCCGCCCGGGGCTATGGCTACACCTTC. The gene calls are TRBV7-9 and TRBJ1-2; D uncertain. From germline, CDR1 is SEHNR and CDR2 FQNEAQ (reference sequence). The CDR3 consists of 13 residues. The V end lost 4 bases, the J end lost 4 bases, and 10 bases lay between the germline ends.

This clone was observed at least ten times. The gene calls are TRBV4-3 and TRBJ2-2; 8 bases match TRBD2. V lost 5 bases, J lost 5 bases, and 4 bases stayed unmatched. The germline V gene has CDR1 LGHNA and CDR2 YSLEER. The CDR3 is made up of 14 amino acids. The CDR3 region is CASSELAATGELFF. CDR3 nucleotide sequence: TGCGCCAGCAGCGAACTAGCGGCGACCGGGGAGCTGTTTTTT.

In DNA form, the CDR3 reads TGTGCCAGCAGCCAAGCCTCACCGGGACTAGGAATATACAATGAGCAGTTCTTC. The encoded protein is CASSQASPGLGIYNEQFF. This chain connects TRBV3-1 (or the pseudogene TRBV3-2) to TRBJ2-1, with 8 positions matching TRBD2. The CDR3 runs 18 residues. The germline gives CDR1 LGHDT, CDR2 YNNKEL (reference sequence). Losses at the gene ends were 1 base for V and 4 bases for J; bases not matched to a gene: 12.

The V and J genes are TRBV4-2 and TRBJ2-1, with D unclear. Germline loops: CDR1 LGHNA, CDR2 YNFKEQ. This CDR3 spans 19 amino acids. V lost 0 bases and J 5 bases, leaving 23 bases between the germline ends. CDR3 sequence: CASSQDLGGFRGFDNEQFF. CDR3 coding DNA: TGTGCCAGCAGCCAAGATCTTGGTGGCTTCCGTGGGTTCGACAATGAGCAGTTCTTC.

This rearrangement joins TRBV30 to TRBJ1-2, with D tentatively TRBD1 (6 bases). CDR3 length equals 14 residues. The V and J ends lost 4 bases and 0 bases respectively, with 12 bases between them. The germline gives CDR1 GTSNPN, CDR2 SVGIG (reference sequence). Here the CDR3 DNA reads TGTGCCTGGATCGGGACACCGTCTAACTATGGCTACACCTTC. This encodes CAWIGTPSNYGYTF.

This chain connects TRBV7-6 to TRBJ2-1; TRBD1 matches at 12 bases. Germline assignment: CDR1 SGHVS and CDR2 FNYEAQ. The V gene end was trimmed by 0 bases and the J gene end by 8 bases; junction bases not matched to a gene: 5. CDR3 length: 16 residues. This CDR3 reads CASSLAWDRGQDEQFF. CDR3 bases: TGTGCCAGCAGCTTAGCGTGGGACAGGGGGCAGGATGAGCAGTTCTTC.

CDR3 nucleotides: TGTGCCAGCACCAAGGGAAAAGGGCCCGGGGAGCTGTTTTTT. It translates to CASTKGKGPGELFF. The V gene is TRBV21-1, the J gene TRBJ2-2. TRBV21-1 is tagged as a pseudogene. This CDR3 is built from 14 residues.

Only one count was recorded for this clone. The rearrangement joins TRBV9 to TRBJ2-3; a weak D match, TRBD1 (7 bases). Germline CDR1 is SGDLS and CDR2 is YYNGEE. Trimming cost V 3 bases and J 2 bases, with 16 bases left between them. This CDR3 spans 16 amino acids. The CDR3 nucleotides are TGTGCCAGCAGCGCCCGGGCGGGACAGCTCACAGATACGCAGTATTTT. It is translated as CASSARAGQLTDTQYF.